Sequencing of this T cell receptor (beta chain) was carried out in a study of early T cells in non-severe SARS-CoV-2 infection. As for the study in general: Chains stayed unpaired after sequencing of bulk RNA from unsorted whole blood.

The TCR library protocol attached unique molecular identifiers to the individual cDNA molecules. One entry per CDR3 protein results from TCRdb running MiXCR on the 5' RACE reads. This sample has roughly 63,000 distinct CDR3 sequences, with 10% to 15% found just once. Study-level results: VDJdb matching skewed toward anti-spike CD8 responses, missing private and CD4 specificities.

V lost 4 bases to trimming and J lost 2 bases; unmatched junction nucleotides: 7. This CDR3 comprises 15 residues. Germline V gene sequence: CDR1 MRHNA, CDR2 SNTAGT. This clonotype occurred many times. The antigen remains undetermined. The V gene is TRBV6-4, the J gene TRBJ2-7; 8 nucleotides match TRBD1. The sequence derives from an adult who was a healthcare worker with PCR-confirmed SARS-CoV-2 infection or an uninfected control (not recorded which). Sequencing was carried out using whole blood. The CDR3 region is CASSGTGQGTYEQYF. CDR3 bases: TGTGCCAGCAGTGGCACCGGACAGGGCACCTACGAGCAGTACTTC.